The 19 T cell receptor beta chains below were found in one sample sequenced in a study of blood T cell repertoires in COVID-19. Some clones are missing from TCRdb's copy, which holds only in-frame ones; the method was immunoSEQ multiplex PCR. This sample has under 170,000 clones, with around 86% found just once. The sample comprised peripheral blood. The receptors derive from a man in his 70s with acute or convalescent COVID-19.

The chain uses TRBV4-2 and TRBJ2-2; perhaps TRBD2 as D (6 bases). Germline V gene lookup returns CDR1 LGHNA and CDR2 YNFKEQ. Trimming took off 3 bases at V and 3 bases at J, with 14 bases between the two ends. The CDR3 spans 16 residues. The DNA of the CDR3 is TGTGCCAGCAGCCAGAACCTAGCGCTGTACACCGGGGAGCTGTTTTTT. Its protein is CASSQNLALYTGELFF.

The V call is TRBV9, the J call TRBJ2-7; a possible D gene is TRBD1 (6 bases). Trimming took 4 bases from V and 5 from J, leaving 16 bases between them. CDR3 size: 14 residues. Germline V CDR1 and CDR2: SGDLS, YYNGEE. The CDR3 reads CASSYRDNQDEQYF. The CDR3 DNA reads as TGTGCCAGCAGCTACCGGGACAATCAAGACGAGCAGTACTTC.

The chain links TRBV28 to TRBJ2-1; 9 nucleotides match TRBD2. Germline trimming cut 1 base from V and 4 bases from J; bases unmatched to any gene: 14. Germline V gene sequence: CDR1 MDHEN, CDR2 SYDVKM. This CDR3 has 19 amino acids. The CDR3 is CASSLFRRGSGRVYNEQFF. The CDR3 nucleotides read TGTGCCAGCAGTTTATTTCGCCGGGGTAGCGGGAGAGTATACAATGAGCAGTTCTTC. Full variable domain (rest looked up from reference TRBV28 and TRBJ2-1): DVKVTQSSRYLVKRTGEKVFLECVQDMDHENMFWYRQDPGLGLRLIYFSYDVKMKEKGDIPEGYSVSREKKERFSLILESASTNQTSMYLCASSLFRRGSGRVYNEQFFGPGTRLTVL.

This chain connects TRBV4-3 to TRBJ1-1; D remains unclear. There are 15 residues in the CDR3. The V end lost 0 bases, the J end lost 1 base, and 9 bases lay between the germline ends. Germline V gene data show CDR1 as LGHNA and CDR2 as YSLEER. CDR3 loop: CASSQEGQRNTEAFF. The CDR3 DNA reads TGCGCCAGCAGCCAAGAGGGCCAGAGGAACACTGAAGCTTTCTTT.

DNA for the CDR3: TGTGCCAGCAGTTGGGTGGGAGGTGCGGCAGATACGCAGTATTTT. Its translation: CASSWVGGAADTQYF. This sequence joins TRBV27 and TRBJ2-3; possible D gene TRBD2, 6 bases. CDR3 length: 15 residues. Per the germline V gene, CDR1 is MNHEY and CDR2 is SMNVEV (reference sequence). Trimming shortened V by 4 bases and J by 4 bases, and 15 bases separated the two germline ends.

This chain joins TRBV9 and TRBJ2-5; D possibly corresponds to TRBD2 (6 bases). This CDR3 contains 16 residues. Trimming removed 0 bases at V and 1 base at J, with 13 bases between. CDR1 SGDLS and CDR2 YYNGEE come from the germline V gene. CDR3 protein: CASSVGAGAVQETQYF. The CDR3 DNA is TGTGCCAGCAGCGTAGGAGCGGGCGCTGTCCAAGAGACCCAGTACTTC.

V gene TRBV9 combines with J gene TRBJ2-1; 8 positions match TRBD2. V lost 3 bases and J lost 5; bases outside the gene matches: 10. CDR1 and CDR2 (germline): SGDLS, YYNGEE. The CDR3 covers 16 residues. The CDR3 reads CASSAKPGRDNNEQFF. DNA of the CDR3: TGTGCCAGCAGCGCCAAACCCGGGAGGGACAACAATGAGCAGTTCTTC.

As concerns this clone: Germline and junction disagree at one end, which may indicate a read error. The chain combines TRBV19 with TRBJ1-5; TRBD1 matches at 12 bases. The CDR3 sequence is 16 residues long. CDR1 is LNHDA and CDR2 is SQIVND in the germline V gene (reference sequence). The CDR3 region is CASSPGGTGGNRPQHF. The CDR3 nucleotides read TGTGCCAGTAGCCCCGGGGGGACAGGGGGCAATCGGCCCCAGCATTTT.

Written as DNA, the CDR3 is TGTGCCAGCAGTTCCGCCGGACAGGGGGCACGGGAAAAACTGTTTTTT. Translating it yields CASSSAGQGAREKLFF. V and J are TRBV28 and TRBJ1-4, with 11 bases matching TRBD1. The junction had 9 bases not matched to a gene; V was cut back by 4 bases and J by 8 bases. Germline CDR1 MDHEN, CDR2 SYDVKM. This CDR3 region has 16 residues.

The CDR3 DNA sequence: TGTGCCAGTAGTATCCAGGGGGCACTAGGCGCAGATACGCAGTATTTT. This codes for CASSIQGALGADTQYF. The V call is TRBV19, the J call TRBJ2-3; 8 bases are a match to TRBD1. Germline CDR1 reads LNHDA; CDR2 reads SQIVND (reference sequence). CDR3 size: 16 residues. The V segment lost 3 bases and the J segment 4 bases; nucleotides outside the gene matches: 9.

The rearrangement links TRBV7-2 to TRBJ2-3; TRBD2 agrees at 10 bases. This CDR3 has 15 amino acids. In germline, CDR1 is SGHTA, CDR2 FQGNSA. With 5 bases clipped from V and 5 bases from J, the junction kept 7 bases outside the gene matches. The CDR3 here is CASSAGTSVGDTQYF. The CDR3 DNA is TGTGCCAGCAGCGCTGGGACTAGCGTTGGAGATACGCAGTATTTT.

This chain connects TRBV5-1 to TRBJ1-3; 10 positions agree with TRBD1. Trimming cost V 0 bases and J 2 bases; bases outside gene matches: 5. The germline V gene has CDR1 SGHRS and CDR2 YFSETQ. The CDR3 runs 17 residues. CDR3 nucleotide sequence: TGCGCCAGCAGCTTGGACCTCGGACAGGGGGCTGGAAACACCATATATTTT. This encodes CASSLDLGQGAGNTIYF. The complete variable domain, with remaining parts taken from reference TRBV5-1 and TRBJ1-3, reads KAGVTQTPRYLIKTRGQQVTLSCSPISGHRSVSWYQQTPGQGLQFLFEYFSETQRNKGNFPGRFSGRQFSNSRSEMNVSTLELGDSALYLCASSLDLGQGAGNTIYFGEGSWLTVV.

This clone appeared a few times. The chain joins TRBV5-5 to TRBJ2-1, with 12 bases that match TRBD2. V lost 5 bases and J lost 0; bases outside the gene matches: 9. CDR1 and CDR2 (germline): SGHKS, YYEKEE (reference sequence). CDR3 length equals 18 residues. The CDR3 is CASRQLAGGRSSYNEQFF. The CDR3, as DNA: TGTGCCAGCAGGCAACTAGCGGGAGGAAGAAGCTCCTACAATGAGCAGTTCTTC. The whole variable domain, filled in from reference TRBV5-5 and TRBJ2-1, reads DAGVTQSPTHLIKTRGQQVTLRCSPISGHKSVSWYQQVLGQGPQFIFQYYEKEERGRGNFPDRFSARQFPNYSSELNVNALLLGDSALYLCASRQLAGGRSSYNEQFFGPGTRLTVL.

Turning to this clone: Distinct nucleotide sequences in the sample also encode this CDR3. This sequence joins TRBV6-5 and TRBJ1-1, with TRBD1 matching 10 bases. The CDR3 is 14 residues long. Trimming took 6 bases from V and 0 from J; bases not matched to a gene: 1. Germline loops: CDR1 MNHEY, CDR2 SVGAGI. The DNA of the CDR3 is TGTGCCAGCAGAGGGACAGGGGTGAACACTGAAGCTTTCTTT. Protein product: CASRGTGVNTEAFF.

The CDR3 loop reads CASSFRLAGPDNEQFF. The DNA for the CDR3 is TGTGCCAGCAGTTTTAGACTAGCGGGACCGGACAATGAGCAGTTCTTC. The V and J genes are TRBV6-2 or TRBV6-3 and TRBJ2-1, with TRBD2 matching over 11 bases. The V gene end was trimmed by 4 bases and the J gene end by 5 bases; junction bases not matched to a gene: 7. Germline CDR1 and CDR2: MNHEY and SVGEGT. This CDR3 comprises 16 residues.

CDR3 amino acids: CASSTGSGVSPQHF. CDR3 coding DNA: TGTGCCAGTAGTACGGGGAGCGGGGTATCGCCCCAGCATTTT. The gene calls are TRBV19 and TRBJ1-5; no definite D call. Germline CDR1 LNHDA, CDR2 SQIVND (reference sequence). CDR3 length equals 14 residues. Deletions cut 4 bases from V and 9 bases from J, with 16 bases between.

Note on this clone: Other DNA sequences in this specimen translate into the identical CDR3. The chain uses TRBV12-3 or TRBV12-4 and TRBJ2-1; the D is unclear. Trimming cost V 6 bases and J 6 bases, with 6 bases left between them. The CDR3 loop spans 11 amino acids. CDR3 amino acids: CASSPLNEQFF. DNA of the CDR3: TGTGCCAGCAGCCCCCTCAATGAGCAGTTCTTC.

The V and J genes are TRBV5-8 and TRBJ2-1; 9 bases are a match to TRBD1. J lost 6 bases, V lost 4 bases, and 11 bases had no gene match. The CDR3 spans 16 residues. The germline gives CDR1 SGHTS, CDR2 YDEGEE. CDR3 in DNA: TGTGCCAGCAGCACCCGACAGGGGGATGTAGGCAATGAGCAGTTCTTC. Its translation is CASSTRQGDVGNEQFF.

The rearrangement joins TRBV28 to TRBJ1-1; perhaps TRBD1 as D (6 bases). The CDR3 has 12 amino acids. CDR1 and CDR2 from the germline V gene are MDHEN and SYDVKM. V was pared by 5 bases and J by 10 bases, with 14 bases between. CDR3 sequence: CASSPGPRGAFF. In DNA, the CDR3 is TGTGCCAGCAGTCCTGGACCCAGGGGAGCTTTCTTT.